The 9 T cell receptor beta chains below were found in one sample sequenced in a study of blood T cell repertoires in COVID-19. The repertoire was sequenced with immunoSEQ multiplex PCR; TCRdb's copy has only in-frame clones and lacks some. This table has roughly 70,000 clones, 75% to 90% appearing once. Sequencing was done on a sample of peripheral blood. The receptors stem from an elderly man with COVID-19, enrolled during active disease.

This chain uses TRBV3-1 (or the pseudogene TRBV3-2) with TRBJ2-7, with D possibly matching TRBD1 (5 bases). The V end was cut by 2 bases, the J end by 2 bases, with 7 bases between. CDR1 is LGHDT and CDR2 is YNNKEL in the germline V gene (reference sequence). The CDR3 covers 13 residues. This CDR3 reads CASSQQGTYEQYF. CDR3 nucleotide sequence: TGTGCCAGCAGCCAACAGGGAACCTACGAGCAGTACTTC.

The chain combines TRBV19 with TRBJ1-1; no reliable D call. CDR3 length: 13 amino acids. Germline V CDR1 and CDR2: LNHDA, SQIVND (reference sequence). V dropped 9 bases and J dropped 1 base, with 12 bases sitting between them. The CDR3 loop reads CASTTQPNTEAFF. The CDR3 DNA is TGTGCCAGCACTACTCAACCGAACACTGAAGCTTTCTTT.

This clone came up a few times. The gene calls are TRBV5-1 and TRBJ1-2; D perhaps matches TRBD1 (6 bases). Per germline, CDR1 SGHRS and CDR2 YFSETQ. The germline V and J ends were trimmed by 0 bases and 5 bases, with 14 bases remaining between them. The length of the CDR3 is 15 residues. The CDR3 loop is CASSLAPGGDYGYTF. The CDR3 nucleotides are TGCGCCAGCAGCTTGGCTCCTGGGGGCGATTATGGCTACACCTTC.

J is TRBJ1-1 and V is TRBV27; possibly TRBD1 for D (6 bases). Germline lookup yields CDR1 MNHEY and CDR2 SMNVEV (reference sequence). The CDR3 is 13 residues long. Trimming stripped 5 bases from V and 4 bases from J, with 11 bases between. The CDR3 region is CASSTNRVTEAFF. DNA for the CDR3: TGTGCCAGCAGTACAAACAGGGTCACTGAAGCTTTCTTT.

This sequence joins TRBV9 and TRBJ1-2; D remains unclear. Between the trimmed V and J ends, which lost 4 bases and 0 bases, there was a span of 19 bases. There are 17 residues in the CDR3. Germline V gene sequence: CDR1 SGDLS, CDR2 YYNGEE. The CDR3 DNA follows: TGTGCCAGCAGCCGCGGGTGGGTCCAAGCAGCTAACTATGGCTACACCTTC. This translates into CASSRGWVQAANYGYTF. Full variable domain (rest looked up from reference TRBV9 and TRBJ1-2): DSGVTQTPKHLITATGQRVTLRCSPRSGDLSVYWYQQSLDQGLQFLIQYYNGEERAKGNILERFSAQQFPDLHSELNLSSLELGDSALYFCASSRGWVQAANYGYTFGSGTRLTVV.

A few counts support this clone. The V gene is TRBV28, the J gene TRBJ1-5, with TRBD1 matching over 7 bases. The germline gives CDR1 MDHEN, CDR2 SYDVKM. The CDR3 spans 14 residues. J gave up 2 bases and V 5 bases, and 3 bases lay outside the gene matches. The DNA for the CDR3 is TGTGCCAGCAGTCCTGGACAGGGCAATCAGCCCCAGCATTTT. This gives the protein CASSPGQGNQPQHF.

The chain joins TRBV4-3 to TRBJ1-1; no clear D. Germline V CDR1 and CDR2: LGHNA, YSLEER. Trimming took 1 base from V and 0 from J, leaving 9 bases between them. The CDR3 spans 15 residues. For the CDR3, the DNA is TGCGCCAGCAGCCAAGCGGGGTCCATGAACACTGAAGCTTTCTTT. This sequence encodes CASSQAGSMNTEAFF.

The chain recombines TRBV11-2 with TRBJ1-1; 8 nucleotides agree with TRBD1. The ends lost 3 bases at V and 6 bases at J; junction bases unmatched: 9. Germline CDR1 is SGHAT and CDR2 is FQNNGV. The CDR3 is 15 amino acids. CDR3 region: CASSFSEMTGAEAFF. The CDR3 DNA follows: TGTGCCAGCAGCTTTTCGGAGATGACAGGGGCTGAAGCTTTCTTT.

The chain is built from TRBV24-1 and TRBJ2-5; TRBD2 aligns across 7 bases. The CDR3 spans 13 residues. The germline V gene has CDR1 KGHDR and CDR2 SFDVKD. Trimming cost V 5 bases and J 4 bases; bases outside gene matches: 3. The CDR3 sequence: CATSGPGGETQYF. In DNA form, the CDR3 reads TGTGCCACCAGTGGCCCGGGGGGAGAGACCCAGTACTTC.